Following are 32 T cell receptor beta chains from one sample sequenced in a study of CD8+CD57+ T cells in acquired aplastic anemia. The template for TCR beta VDJ and CDR3 sequence profiling was genomic DNA. TCRdb passed the reads through MiXCR, listing each CDR3 protein once. Altogether under 200,000 distinct CDR3 sequences are present, roughly 48% being singletons, with the ten largest covering roughly 2.8%. Patients chosen for sequencing had shown CD8+CD57+ cell expansion by flow cytometry. Sequenced input: sorted CD4+, CD8+, or CD8+CD57+ T cells (not recorded which) from PBMCs. These receptors originate from a human donor with aplastic anemia.

This chain joins TRBV7-9 and TRBJ2-7; 7 bases are a match to TRBD1. V dropped 5 bases and J dropped 2; count of bases not matched to a gene: 3. The CDR3 is made up of 13 amino acids. The germline V gene has CDR1 SEHNR and CDR2 FQNEAQ (reference sequence). In DNA, the CDR3 is TGTGCCAGCAGCCAAAGGGGGCCCTACGAGCAGTACTTC. This gives the protein CASSQRGPYEQYF.

V and J are TRBV20-1 and TRBJ2-1, with D maybe TRBD1 (6 bases). This CDR3 has 13 amino acids. Trimming removed 0 bases from V and 6 bases from J, with 9 bases in between. Germline V gives CDR1 DFQATT, CDR2 SNEGSKA (reference sequence). The CDR3 nucleotides read TGCAGTGCTAGAGAAGGGGGTGGCAATGAGCAGTTCTTC. Translated, it gives CSAREGGGNEQFF.

V usage is TRBV6-1 and J usage is TRBJ2-7, with 11 nucleotides matching TRBD2. This CDR3 has 15 residues. Germline CDR1 MNHNS, CDR2 SASEGT. Trimming cost V 5 bases and J 4 bases; bases outside gene matches: 7. Here the CDR3 reads CASSPTSGIWYEQYF. CDR3 sequence (DNA): TGTGCCAGCAGTCCGACTAGCGGGATCTGGTACGAGCAGTACTTC.

The table lists this clonotype with a few counts. The CDR3 coding sequence is TGTGCCAGCTCTCAGTCGGAGGGGACAGGAGAGCAGTTCTTC. Translated: CASSQSEGTGEQFF. This chain uses TRBV18 with TRBJ2-1, with 8 bases matching TRBD1. CDR3 length: 14 residues. From germline, CDR1 is KGHSH and CDR2 LQKENI. The ends lost 6 bases at V and 10 bases at J; junction bases unmatched: 11.

As to this clonotype: A read error may explain this, as a much larger clone is one base away. The chain employs TRBV4-3 and TRBJ1-2; D perhaps matches TRBD1 (5 bases). CDR1 LGHNA and CDR2 YSLEER come from the germline V gene. With 1 base removed from V and 2 bases from J, the gap between germline ends came to 11 bases. The CDR3 totals 15 residues. The CDR3 region has the DNA TGCGCCAGCAGCCAAGTTGCTGCAGGGAACTATGGCTACACCTTC. It yields the protein CASSQVAAGNYGYTF.

At least ten counts were recorded for this clonotype. V is TRBV27 and J is TRBJ2-7, with no clear D. V gave up 4 bases and J gave up 0 bases, with 10 bases separating them. This CDR3 is built from 14 residues. Germline assignment: CDR1 MNHEY and CDR2 SMNVEV (reference sequence). CDR3 DNA sequence: TGTGCCAGCAGTTCCCCGACTTTCTCCTACGAGCAGTACTTC. Protein: CASSSPTFSYEQYF.

This clonotype was observed many times. This chain links TRBV10-3 with TRBJ1-2; D call uncertain. CDR1 and CDR2 (germline): ENHRY, SYGVKD. Deletions cut 8 bases from V and 8 bases from J, with 18 bases between. This CDR3 is built from 13 residues. This chain's CDR3 is CAISAQTTSGYTF. DNA for the CDR3: TGTGCCATCTCGGCACAGACCACTAGCGGCTACACCTTC.

This clonotype was seen a handful of times. The J gene is TRBJ2-2, the V gene TRBV18; the match to TRBD1 covers 7 bases. The CDR3 loop spans 15 amino acids. Germline V CDR1 and CDR2: KGHSH, LQKENI. J gave up 2 bases and V 5 bases, and 5 bases lay outside the gene matches. The CDR3 region is CASSSGQVNTGELFF. The CDR3 DNA reads TGTGCCAGCTCAAGCGGACAGGTTAACACCGGGGAGCTGTTTTTT.

The chain has TRBV2 and TRBJ2-1; 7 bases map to TRBD1. The germline CDR1 and CDR2 sequences are SNHLY and FYNNEI. With V trimmed by 6 bases and J by 4 bases, 9 bases remained unmatched. The CDR3 runs 15 residues. The CDR3 DNA sequence: TGTGCCAGCAGGAAAAGAGGGACAGATTACAATGAGCAGTTCTTC. Its translation is CASRKRGTDYNEQFF.

The chain links TRBV19 to TRBJ1-5; TRBD1 is a possible D gene (5 bases). V lost 10 bases and J lost 3, with 22 bases in between. Germline CDR1 LNHDA, CDR2 SQIVND (reference sequence). The CDR3 runs to 16 residues. In DNA form, the CDR3 reads TGTGCCACAAGACAGTGGGGACGCGGGGACAATCAGCCCCAGCATTTT. Protein product: CATRQWGRGDNQPQHF.

The rearrangement uses TRBV19 and TRBJ1-3, with D unclear. The CDR3 runs to 13 residues. Germline V gene lookup returns CDR1 LNHDA and CDR2 SQIVND (reference sequence). The V gene lost 5 bases and the J gene lost 3 bases, with 8 bases spanning the gap. The CDR3 here is CASSWAGGNTIYF. DNA for the CDR3: TGTGCCAGTAGTTGGGCAGGTGGAAACACCATATATTTT.

A remark on this clonotype: Being one base from a much bigger clone, this may be a read error. The V call is TRBV6-5, the J call TRBJ1-6; no reliable D call. This CDR3 spans 17 amino acids. V gave up 4 bases and J gave up 0 bases, with 13 bases separating them. Germline CDR1 is MNHEY and CDR2 is SVGAGI. The CDR3 nucleotides read TGTGCCAGCAGTTGCTCTCCGCCGAGCTCCTATAATTCACCCCTCCACTTT. It encodes CASSCSPPSSYNSPLHF.

This clonotype showed up many times. The rearrangement links TRBV24-1 to TRBJ2-2; 7 bases line up with TRBD1. The ends lost 8 bases at V and 2 bases at J; junction bases unmatched: 10. The CDR3 covers 16 residues. From germline, CDR1 is KGHDR and CDR2 SFDVKD. This CDR3 reads CATTPSGTANTGELFF. CDR3 sequence (DNA): TGTGCCACCACCCCGTCTGGGACAGCAAACACCGGGGAGCTGTTTTTT.

This clonotype came up a few times. The chain combines TRBV11-1 with TRBJ1-1; D remains ambiguous. CDR1 and CDR2 (germline): SGHAT, FQDESV (reference sequence). Trimming took off 0 bases at V and 0 bases at J, with 14 bases between the two ends. The CDR3 loop spans 17 amino acids. The CDR3 DNA follows: TGTGCCAGCAGCTTAGCGGCCGACACTGGAGTGAACACTGAAGCTTTCTTT. Translation: CASSLAADTGVNTEAFF.

This clonotype was seen only a few times. The chain couples TRBV24-1 to TRBJ1-1; D is undetermined. The CDR3 has 12 amino acids. The germline V and J ends were trimmed by 4 bases and 2 bases, with 4 bases remaining between them. Germline CDR1 is KGHDR and CDR2 is SFDVKD. CDR3 protein: CATSDFNTEAFF. The CDR3 DNA sequence: TGTGCCACCAGTGACTTCAACACTGAAGCTTTCTTT.

The chain employs TRBV7-2 and TRBJ2-7; no reliable D call. V dropped 0 bases and J dropped 2 bases, with 5 bases sitting between them. CDR1 SGHTA and CDR2 FQGNSA come from the germline V gene. The CDR3 loop spans 13 amino acids. This CDR3 reads CASSLARTYEQYF. CDR3 nucleotides: TGTGCCAGCAGCTTAGCGCGTACCTACGAGCAGTACTTC.

This clonotype was observed at least ten times. V is TRBV13 and J is TRBJ1-2; TRBD1 is a possible D gene (5 bases). Per germline, CDR1 PRHDT and CDR2 FYEKMQ (reference sequence). V was pared by 5 bases and J by 5 bases, with 12 bases between. This CDR3 has 13 amino acids. The CDR3 spells CASSGGDEYGYTF. CDR3 nucleotide sequence: TGTGCCAGCAGCGGAGGGGATGAGTATGGCTACACCTTC. Supplemented by reference TRBV13 and TRBJ1-2, the full variable domain reads AAGVIQSPRHLIKEKRETATLKCYPIPRHDTVYWYQQGPGQDPQFLISFYEKMQSDKGSIPDRFSAQQFSDYHSELNMSSLELGDSALYFCASSGGDEYGYTFGSGTRLTVV.

This rearrangement joins TRBV29-1 to TRBJ1-2; a weak D match, TRBD1 (5 bases). V lost 3 bases, J lost 3 bases, and 8 bases lay in between. CDR1 and CDR2 (germline): SQVTM, ANQGSEA. The CDR3 runs 12 residues. The CDR3 bases are TGCAGCGTTGAGGGGGAATACTATGGCTACACCTTC. Translated: CSVEGEYYGYTF.

The chain couples TRBV12-3 or TRBV12-4 to TRBJ1-1; 7 bases line up with TRBD1. V shed 5 bases, J shed 6 bases, and the junction held 12 bases outside the gene matches. The CDR3 totals 15 residues. CDR3 DNA: TGTGCCAGCAGTAATCACCAGGGGGGGATTTCTGAAGCTTTCTTT. Translating gives CASSNHQGGISEAFF.

This clonotype occurred many times. J is TRBJ1-2 and V is TRBV25-1, with 8 bases aligning to TRBD1. Germline CDR1 reads MGHDK; CDR2 reads SYGVNS. The CDR3 runs to 17 residues. Unmatched junction bases numbered 15, after V lost 4 bases and J lost 5 bases. The CDR3 here is CASSGGQAVPPLYGYTF. Here the CDR3 DNA reads TGTGCCAGCAGTGGGGGACAGGCCGTTCCACCGTTATATGGCTACACCTTC.

The chain couples TRBV18 to TRBJ2-1, with D uncertain. The germline CDR1 and CDR2 sequences are KGHSH and LQKENI. Trimming removed 3 bases from V and 6 bases from J, with 6 bases in between. CDR3 length: 12 amino acids. For the CDR3, the DNA is TGTGCCAGCTCACCTAACAGCAATGAGCAGTTCTTC. It encodes CASSPNSNEQFF.

In this sample, this clonotype turned up many times. In DNA form, the CDR3 reads TGCGCCAGCAGCCAAGGAGCTGGGACAACTAACTATGGCTACACCTTC. As protein: CASSQGAGTTNYGYTF. The chain has TRBV4-3 and TRBJ1-2, with D perhaps TRBD1 (6 bases). Germline CDR1 and CDR2: LGHNA and YSLEER. Trimming took off 1 base at V and 0 bases at J, with 12 bases between the two ends. The CDR3 has 16 residues.

This rearrangement joins TRBV24-1 to TRBJ1-1, with 9 nucleotides matching TRBD1. V was pared by 8 bases and J by 3 bases, with 12 bases of the junction left unmatched. CDR3 length: 16 amino acids. Germline V gives CDR1 KGHDR, CDR2 SFDVKD. The CDR3 region has the DNA TGTGCCACCAATTCCGGGACAGGGATGCGATACACTGAAGCTTTCTTT. This encodes CATNSGTGMRYTEAFF.

This clonotype has ten or more counts. This chain connects TRBV12-3 or TRBV12-4 to TRBJ2-1; D is possibly TRBD1 (6 bases). V lost 10 bases, J lost 2 bases, and 15 bases lay in between. CDR3 length: 14 amino acids. CDR3 bases: TGTGCCACCGCACTCAGGACAGCCTACAATGAGCAGTTCTTC. As protein: CATALRTAYNEQFF.

The rearrangement links TRBV7-8 to TRBJ2-3, with 7 nucleotides matching TRBD1. CDR1 SGHVS and CDR2 FQNEAQ come from the germline V gene. The CDR3 length is 15 residues. V shed 3 bases, J shed 4 bases, and the junction held 7 bases outside the gene matches. The CDR3 sequence is CASSFRQGSADTQYF. In DNA form, the CDR3 reads TGTGCCAGCAGCTTCAGACAGGGATCAGCAGATACGCAGTATTTT.

The genes are TRBV11-3 and TRBJ2-7; 10 nucleotides line up with TRBD2. This CDR3 has 15 amino acids. After removal of 5 bases from V and 3 bases from J, the junction contained 7 bases not matched to a gene. Germline-derived CDR1 and CDR2 are SGHNT and YENEEA. The CDR3 coding sequence is TGTGCCAGCAGCAAGATAGCGGGAGGTATCTACGAGCAGTACTTC. This gives the protein CASSKIAGGIYEQYF.

This clonotype came up many times. The rearrangement uses TRBV20-1 and TRBJ1-1; tentatively, D is TRBD1 (5 bases). V was cut by 7 bases and J by 0 bases, with 21 bases left in between. The CDR3 has 16 residues. Per the germline V gene, CDR1 is DFQATT and CDR2 is SNEGSKA (reference sequence). The CDR3 here is CSGSRDLGPMNTEAFF. For the CDR3, the DNA is TGCAGTGGTTCCCGGGACCTCGGCCCCATGAACACTGAAGCTTTCTTT.

V usage is TRBV5-1 and J usage is TRBJ2-2, with unresolved D. There are 14 residues in the CDR3. V lost 0 bases, J lost 5 bases, and 8 bases lay in between. Germline V gives CDR1 SGHRS, CDR2 YFSETQ. The CDR3 spells CASSLVSMTGELFF. As DNA, the CDR3 is TGCGCCAGCAGCTTGGTCTCCATGACCGGGGAGCTGTTTTTT.

In this sample, this clonotype turned up once. This sequence joins TRBV2 and TRBJ1-5; D not certain. V gave up 3 bases and J gave up 4 bases, with 7 bases separating them. CDR3 size: 13 residues. Looked up from germline, CDR1 is SNHLY and CDR2 is FYNNEI. The CDR3 loop is CASSDDQNQPQHF. CDR3 DNA: TGTGCCAGCAGTGATGACCAAAATCAGCCCCAGCATTTT.

This clonotype was detected ten times or more. The rearrangement uses TRBV24-1 and TRBJ1-5; D is unclear. The CDR3 totals 14 residues. The V end lost 8 bases, the J end lost 1 base, and 11 bases lay between the germline ends. Germline CDR1 and CDR2: KGHDR and SFDVKD. The CDR3 DNA reads as TGTGCCACCACCCCGGGAGGCAGCAATCAGCCCCAGCATTTT. Encoded protein: CATTPGGSNQPQHF.

This clonotype was counted many times. This chain links TRBV9 with TRBJ2-1, with 15 bases that match TRBD2. Germline assignment: CDR1 SGDLS and CDR2 YYNGEE. CDR3 length: 14 amino acids. J lost 10 bases, V lost 4 bases, and 3 bases had no gene match. This CDR3 is CASSLGLAGGEQFF. The CDR3 bases are TGTGCCAGCAGCCTTGGACTAGCGGGAGGGGAGCAGTTCTTC.

Many counts were recorded for this clonotype. The V and J genes are TRBV5-5 and TRBJ2-3; 8 nucleotides match TRBD1. The germline V gene has CDR1 SGHKS and CDR2 YYEKEE (reference sequence). V trimming: 2 bases; J trimming: 1 base; junction bases outside the gene matches: 3. The CDR3 extends over 15 amino acids. The CDR3 sequence: CASSFMTGGTDTQYF. The CDR3, as DNA: TGTGCCAGCAGCTTTATGACAGGGGGCACAGATACGCAGTATTTT.